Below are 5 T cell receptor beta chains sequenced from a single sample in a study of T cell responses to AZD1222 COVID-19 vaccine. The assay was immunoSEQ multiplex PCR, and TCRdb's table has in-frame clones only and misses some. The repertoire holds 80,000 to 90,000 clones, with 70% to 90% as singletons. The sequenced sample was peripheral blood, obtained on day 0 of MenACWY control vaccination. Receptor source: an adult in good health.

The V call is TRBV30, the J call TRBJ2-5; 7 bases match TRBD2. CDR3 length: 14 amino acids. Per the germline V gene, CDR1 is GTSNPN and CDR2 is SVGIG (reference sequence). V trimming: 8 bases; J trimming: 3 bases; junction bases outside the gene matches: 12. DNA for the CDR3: TGTGCCGGAGATAGGGACCGGGAGGAAGAGACCCAGTACTTC. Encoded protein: CAGDRDREEETQYF.

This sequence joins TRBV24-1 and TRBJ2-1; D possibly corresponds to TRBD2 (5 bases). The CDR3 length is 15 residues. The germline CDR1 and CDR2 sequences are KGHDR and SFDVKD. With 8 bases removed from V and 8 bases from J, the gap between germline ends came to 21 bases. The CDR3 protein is CATMGEGEEFDEQFF. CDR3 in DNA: TGTGCCACCATGGGTGAGGGAGAGGAATTCGATGAGCAGTTCTTC.

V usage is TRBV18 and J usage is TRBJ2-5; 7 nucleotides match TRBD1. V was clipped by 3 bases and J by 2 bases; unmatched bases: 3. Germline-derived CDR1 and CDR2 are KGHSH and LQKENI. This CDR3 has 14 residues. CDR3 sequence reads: CASSPRQGQETQYF. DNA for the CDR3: TGTGCCAGCTCACCCCGACAGGGACAAGAGACCCAGTACTTC.

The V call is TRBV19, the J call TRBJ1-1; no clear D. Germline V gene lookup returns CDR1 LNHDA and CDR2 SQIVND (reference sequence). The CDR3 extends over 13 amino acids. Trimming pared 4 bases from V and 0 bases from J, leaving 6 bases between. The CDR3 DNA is TGTGCCAGTAGTACGGTCTTGAACACTGAAGCTTTCTTT. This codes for CASSTVLNTEAFF.

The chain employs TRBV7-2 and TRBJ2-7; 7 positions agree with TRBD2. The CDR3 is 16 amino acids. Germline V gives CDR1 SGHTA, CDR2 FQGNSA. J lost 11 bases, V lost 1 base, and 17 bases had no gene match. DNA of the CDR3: TGTGCCAGCAGCTTAGGGGTAAAGGACGGGAGGTTTTATGAGTACTTC. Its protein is CASSLGVKDGRFYEYF.